The sequence of this T cell receptor beta chain was determined in a study of cytomegalovirus exposure and HLA in healthy donors (dated by TCRdb to 2016 to 2017). Background on the whole study: According to a later analysis, the 120 or so validation repertoires were produced on the same platform as the 666 repertoires of the first cohort. The study was designed to test whether signatures of past pathogen exposure could be identified by cataloging public T cell receptors. In addition to the first cohort of 500 to 850 subjects, a separate validation cohort of approximately 120 different subjects was used. To predict cytomegalovirus infection status, the study combined high-throughput TCR immunosequencing, statistical association of individual TCRs with disease status, and machine learning. Points the paper makes about the study in general: The classifier was reported to diagnose cytomegalovirus status with high specificity and sensitivity in both the original and validation cohorts. Most TCR sequences were seen in very few donors, while some public TCRs were found in many individuals. The validation cohort had no HLA typing available for a later analysis, so co-occurrence within that cohort was assessed over all 130 or so repertoires. In the study, some 160 TCR beta chains were listed as associated with cytomegalovirus. The authors suggested that the approach could potentially be extended to other disease states and immunological phenotypes. Three of the identified cytomegalovirus-associated TCR beta chains were confirmed in vitro to be specific for cytomegalovirus antigens. A later analysis found that TCRs clustered in the first cohort also tended to co-occur in the roughly 120 validation repertoires, with approximately 95% of cluster scores above 0.

In the case of this clone: Its antigen is not yet known. The input lacks base qualities; no much larger clone sits a single base away.

The donors were included in the validation cohort of 120 subjects, a group kept apart from the roughly 680-subject first cohort. The protocol used for the library was the immunoSEQ multiplex PCR assay. In the authors' own workflow: A statistical classification framework was built to diagnose cytomegalovirus status from the catalog of TCR beta chain sequences. TCRdb mirrors the immuneACCESS table, restricted to in-frame sequences. Some clones are absent from its copies; in checked studies, under half trace to an unresolved V gene, and the reason for the others is unknown. V, J and clone size were drawn from that table, and D and trimming were deduced from the DNA. The sample table shows roughly 170,000 clones, and about 86% are seen once. In total, the top ten clones hold roughly 2.8% of the sample. The CDR3 spans 13 residues, from the cysteine through the phenylalanine. CDR3 DNA only is kept here, 39 bases in frame from base 1. The V end gives up 7 bases and the J end 7 bases, leaving 9 bases in the junction not matched to a gene. According to the germline V gene, CDR1 reads MRHNA and CDR2 reads SNTAGT.

Recombination linked TRBV6-4 to TRBJ1-1, and 7 junction bases match TRBD1. Input material: PBMCs. The clonotype originates from a woman in her late teens or twenties in good health and CMV-seropositive. The bases are TGTGCCAGCAAGGAGGGGGCGTTCGGTGAAGCTTTCTTT. This is translated as CASKEGAFGEAFF.